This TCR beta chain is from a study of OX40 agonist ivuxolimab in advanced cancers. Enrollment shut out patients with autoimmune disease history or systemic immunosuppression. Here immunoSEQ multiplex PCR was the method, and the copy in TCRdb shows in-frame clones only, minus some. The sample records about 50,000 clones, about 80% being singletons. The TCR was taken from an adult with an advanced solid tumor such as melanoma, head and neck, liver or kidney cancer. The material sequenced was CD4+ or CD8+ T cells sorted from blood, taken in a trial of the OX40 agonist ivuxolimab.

CDR3 loop: CSGGEPFRDGYTF. CDR3 nucleotides: TGCAGCGGGGGGGAACCCTTCAGAGATGGCTACACCTTC. This chain uses TRBV29-1 with TRBJ1-2; a possible D gene is TRBD1 (5 bases). The CDR3 totals 13 residues. With 7 bases removed from V and 6 bases from J, the gap between germline ends came to 18 bases. CDR1 is SQVTM and CDR2 is ANQGSEA in the germline V gene.